A selection of T cell receptor beta chains follows, all from one sample in a study of shared clonotypes between healthy human individuals. The repertoire was sequenced with immunoSEQ multiplex PCR; TCRdb's copy has only in-frame clones and lacks some. The sample has hundreds of thousands of clones, roughly 95% seen once. Sequenced material: naive CD4+ T cells sorted from blood. The receptors originated from a woman in her 30s in good health. The CDR3 runs from the conserved cysteine through the conserved F or W. The D gene is left open where the match is weak. Size values are once, few and many counts, or a class for expanded clones, and some rows have none.

D: TRBD1; V: TRBV14; J: TRBJ2-7; size: -; DNA: TGTGCCAGCAGCCCCGTCCCTCGGACAGGGGCCCTCTACGAGCAGTACTTC; CDR3: CASSPVPRTGALYEQYF
D: -; V: TRBV27; J: TRBJ1-1; size: -; DNA: TGTGCCAGCCGGCCATATGGGTGGGGCACGGGCACTGAAGCTTTCTTT; CDR3: CASRPYGWGTGTEAFF
D: -; V: TRBV27; J: TRBJ1-5; size: -; DNA: TGTGCCAGCAGTTTTCAGGACAATCAGCCCCAGCATTTT; CDR3: CASSFQDNQPQHF
D: -; V: TRBV5-4; J: TRBJ2-7; size: -; DNA: TGTGCCAGCAGCCTGGGGGCAGTTTCCTACGAGCAGTACTTC; CDR3: CASSLGAVSYEQYF
D: -; V: TRBV28; J: TRBJ2-3; size: -; DNA: TGTGCCAGCAGTTTCTCGCTGAACACAGATACGCAGTATTTT; CDR3: CASSFSLNTDTQYF
D: -; V: TRBV11-2; J: TRBJ2-3; size: -; DNA: TGTGCCAGCAGCTTAGGCACAGGCTGGGGCACAGATACGCAGTATTTT; CDR3: CASSLGTGWGTDTQYF
D: TRBD1; V: TRBV28; J: TRBJ2-5; size: -; DNA: TGTGCCAGCAGCTACGGGACAGAGTACCAAGAGACCCAGTACTTC; CDR3: CASSYGTEYQETQYF
D: -; V: TRBV2; J: TRBJ1-6; size: -; DNA: TGTGCCAGCACTTCGTCAGAAAATAATTCACCCCTCCACTTT; CDR3: CASTSSENNSPLHF
D: -; V: TRBV10-3; J: TRBJ2-7; size: -; DNA: TGTGCCATCAGTGAGTCGCAACAGTTAGGGTACGAGCAGTACTTC; CDR3: CAISESQQLGYEQYF
D: TRBD2; V: TRBV29-1; J: TRBJ2-1; size: -; DNA: TGCAGCGTTGAAGATCGGTGGGGAGGTGAAGCGGGAGGGAACCGGTTCTTC; CDR3: CSVEDRWGGEAGGNRFF
D: TRBD1; V: TRBV7-2; J: TRBJ2-7; size: few; DNA: TGTGCCAGCAGCCACAACACAGGGGCCTACGAGCAGTACTTC; CDR3: CASSHNTGAYEQYF
D: TRBD1; V: TRBV7-2; J: TRBJ2-5; size: -; DNA: TGTGCCAGCAGCTCTGCAGGGACAGGGAGGGAGACCCAGTACTTC; CDR3: CASSSAGTGRETQYF
D: TRBD2; V: TRBV6-6; J: TRBJ2-7; size: -; DNA: TGTGCCAGCGGGTCGGGACTACCCTTCTCCTACGAGCAGTACTTC; CDR3: CASGSGLPFSYEQYF
D: -; V: TRBV5-5; J: TRBJ1-2; size: -; DNA: TGTGCCAGCAGCTTGGGGGTTGCCTACACCTTC; CDR3: CASSLGVAYTF
D: -; V: TRBV27; J: TRBJ2-1; size: -; DNA: TGTGCCAGCAGTTTACTCGGTGAGCAGTTCTTC; CDR3: CASSLLGEQFF
D: -; V: TRBV5-4; J: TRBJ1-2; size: -; DNA: TGTGCCAGCAGATCTACGGGTAGCAGCTATGGCTACACCTTC; CDR3: CASRSTGSSYGYTF
D: -; V: TRBV10-1; J: TRBJ2-3; size: -; DNA: TGCGCCAGCAGCGGACTTGCAGATACGCAGTATTTT; CDR3: CASSGLADTQYF